These T cell receptor beta chains were read from a single sample in a study of T cells in Graves' hyperthyroidism and ophthalmopathy. Using its own MiXCR run on the multiplex PCR reads, TCRdb lists one record per CDR3 protein. The sample lists 300,000 to 400,000 distinct CDR3 sequences, 15% to 20% occurring once. Sequenced: blood. The receptors stem from a woman in her forties or fifties with Graves' hyperthyroidism. Both conserved end residues are part of each CDR3. Each record gives: J gene, V gene, D gene, clone size, CDR3 DNA, CDR3 protein. D genes are given only for firm matches. Size tells how often a clone was seen (once, few, many) or the class of an expanded clone, and some rows leave it out.

>TRBJ1-3|TRBV11-2|TRBD1|few
TGTGCCAGCAGCAAGACACTGACAGGGGAGGACACCATATATTTT
CASSKTLTGEDTIYF
>TRBJ1-6|TRBV12-3/TRBV12-4|TRBD1|few
TGTGCCACCCGGGGACAGGGAAATTCACCCCTCCACTTT
CATRGQGNSPLHF
>TRBJ2-1|TRBV7-8|NA|few
TGTGCCAGCAGCTTATCCGGCTACAATGAGCAGTTCTTC
CASSLSGYNEQFF
>TRBJ1-2|TRBV30|TRBD1|many
TGTGCCTGGAGGGGGACAGGGTATGGAGGCTACACCTTC
CAWRGTGYGGYTF
>TRBJ2-3|TRBV30|NA|many
TGTGCCTGGGGCTGGACGCAGCATCCAGATACGCAGTATTTT
CAWGWTQHPDTQYF
>TRBJ1-4|TRBV20-1|NA|few
TGCAGTGCTAGAGATAAGGGCAGCGAAAAACTGTTTTTT
CSARDKGSEKLFF
>TRBJ1-1|TRBV20-1|NA|many
TGCAGTGCTAGAGAGAGGGCTGAAGCTTTCTTT
CSARERAEAFF
>TRBJ1-4|TRBV5-6|TRBD1|few
TGTGCCAGCAGCTCGACAGGGAAGGCTAATGAAAAACTGTTTTTT
CASSSTGKANEKLFF
>TRBJ1-3|TRBV19|NA|few
TGTGCCAGTAGCCCCGGATGGAATTCTGGAAACACCATATATTTT
CASSPGWNSGNTIYF
>TRBJ2-1|TRBV5-6|TRBD2|many
TGTGCCAGCAGCTTGGTCGCGGGGGGCCTATACAATGAGCAGTTCTTC
CASSLVAGGLYNEQFF
>TRBJ2-5|TRBV27|NA|few
TGTGCCAGCAGCTTATCCGGGTGGGAGATCCAGTACTTC
CASSLSGWEIQYF
>TRBJ2-2|TRBV6-1|NA|NA
TGTGCCAGCAGTCCCCCGGCGGTGGGAGGCACCGGGGAGCTGTTTTTT
CASSPPAVGGTGELFF
>TRBJ2-5|TRBV2|NA|NA
TGTGCCAGCAGTGCAGTAACTGTCCCCCAAAAGACCCAGTACTTC
CASSAVTVPQKTQYF
>TRBJ2-1|TRBV7-9|NA|NA
TGTGCCAGCAGCCGAGAGATGGGCTCCCTCTACAATGAGCAGTTCTTC
CASSREMGSLYNEQFF
>TRBJ2-3|TRBV5-5|TRBD2|NA
TGCGCCAGCAGCCAAGTAACTGGCGGGGGGGCGGCAGATACGCAGTATTTT
CASSQVTGGGAADTQYF
>TRBJ2-1|TRBV10-3|NA|few
TGTGCCGTGACTACTTCAAGCTCCTACAATGAGCAGTTCTTC
CAVTTSSSYNEQFF
>TRBJ1-6|TRBV5-6|NA|few
TGTGCCAGCCAGGGGAAGAATAATTCACCCCTCCACTTT
CASQGKNNSPLHF
>TRBJ2-2|TRBV6-1|TRBD1|NA
TGTGCCAGTAATCCCAGGGCAGGGGGTACCGGGGAGCTGTTTTTT
CASNPRAGGTGELFF
>TRBJ1-2|TRBV27|TRBD1|many
TGTGCCAGTGGGATTCAGGGGGCTTACTATGGCTACACCTTC
CASGIQGAYYGYTF
>TRBJ1-2|TRBV27|NA|once
TGTGCCAGCAGGACGACAGGCAGTCCTCTCTACACCTTC
CASRTTGSPLYTF
>TRBJ1-1|TRBV20-1|NA|many
TGCAGTGCTAAAGGGCAGGGCGTCACTGAAGCTTTCTTT
CSAKGQGVTEAFF
>TRBJ2-3|TRBV3-1|NA|many
TGTGCCAGCAGCCCACAACTACTAGATACGCAGTATTTT
CASSPQLLDTQYF
>TRBJ1-6|TRBV4-1|NA|few
TGCGCCAGCAGCCAAGTAGGGGGAAGCTATAATTCACCCCTCCACTTT
CASSQVGGSYNSPLHF
>TRBJ2-3|TRBV6-5|TRBD2|many
TGTGCCAGCAGTTACTCTGTAGCGGGAGTCGCAGATACGCAGTATTTT
CASSYSVAGVADTQYF
>TRBJ1-2|TRBV5-1|TRBD1|many
TGCGCCAGCAGCTTGGGGGACAGGAACTATGGCTACACCTTC
CASSLGDRNYGYTF
>TRBJ1-1|TRBV7-9|NA|many
TGTGCCAGCAGCTTCATCGGGACTGAAGCTTTCTTT
CASSFIGTEAFF
>TRBJ2-6|TRBV2|NA|few
TGTGCCAGCAAGGTAACAGCAGGGGCCAACGTCCTGACTTTC
CASKVTAGANVLTF
>TRBJ2-7|TRBV6-2/TRBV6-3|TRBD1|NA
TGTGCCAGCAGTTACCGACAGGGGTACGAGCAGTACTTC
CASSYRQGYEQYF
>TRBJ2-7|TRBV20-1|TRBD2|many
TGCAGTGCGAGACTAGCAGATTACGAGCAGTACTTC
CSARLADYEQYF
>TRBJ1-6|TRBV18|NA|few
TGTGCCAGCTCACCTGGACAGCTCCAGAATTCACCCCTCCACTTT
CASSPGQLQNSPLHF
>TRBJ2-2|TRBV7-3|NA|many
TGTGCCAGCAGCTACACACTCACCGGGGAGCTGTTTTTT
CASSYTLTGELFF
>TRBJ2-3|TRBV6-5|NA|few
TGTGCCAGCAGTTCCCGGGACGACACAGATACGCAGTATTTT
CASSSRDDTDTQYF
>TRBJ2-5|TRBV18|NA|NA
TGTGCCAGCTCACCCTGGGACAGCGGGCAAGAGACCCAGTACTTC
CASSPWDSGQETQYF
>TRBJ2-7|TRBV11-2|TRBD2|many
TGTGCCAGCAGGAGGGGAGGGGTCTACTACGAGCAGTACTTC
CASRRGGVYYEQYF
>TRBJ1-1|TRBV5-6|TRBD1|NA
TGTGCCAGCAGCTGGACAGGGGTCAGTGAAACTGAAGCTTTCTTT
CASSWTGVSETEAFF